The 8 T cell receptor beta chains reported below all come from one sample, sequenced in a study of OX40 agonist ivuxolimab in advanced cancers. The library was obtained by the immunoSEQ multiplex PCR assay. Imported from immuneACCESS, the table was reduced by TCRdb to in-frame sequences with V and J called. These copies leave out some clones; in studies compared against another copy, an unresolved V gene accounts for under half, and the cause of the remainder is not known. For this sample there are 72,000 or so clones; 75% to 90% appear just once. The top ten clones comprise roughly 1.3% of the sample. This specimen was CD4+ or CD8+ T cells sorted from blood, taken in a trial of the OX40 agonist ivuxolimab. These receptor sequences come from an adult with an advanced solid tumor such as melanoma, head and neck, liver or kidney cancer.

The chain couples TRBV5-6 to TRBJ1-2; D uncertain. Germline V gives CDR1 SGHDT, CDR2 YYEEEE. Trimming pared 0 bases from V and 2 bases from J, leaving 8 bases between. CDR3 size: 14 residues. The CDR3 is CASSLAGSNYGYTF. The CDR3 DNA follows: TGTGCCAGCAGCTTGGCGGGCAGCAACTATGGCTACACCTTC.

This rearrangement joins TRBV12-5 to TRBJ2-5; the D is unclear. The V end was cut by 3 bases, the J end by 0 bases, with 5 bases between. The CDR3 totals 13 residues. Germline lookup yields CDR1 LGHNT and CDR2 FRNRAP. CDR3 residues: CASGFSNQETQYF. The CDR3 bases are TGTGCTAGTGGTTTTTCTAACCAAGAGACCCAGTACTTC.

V is TRBV6-6 and J is TRBJ2-3, with 8 bases lining up with TRBD2. CDR1 is MNHNY and CDR2 is SVGAGI in the germline V gene (reference sequence). V gave up 4 bases and J gave up 3 bases; unmatched junction bases: 6. The CDR3 contains 15 residues. CDR3: CASSLLAALTDTQYF. For the CDR3, the DNA is TGTGCCAGCAGTTTACTAGCGGCCCTTACAGATACGCAGTATTTT.

The gene calls are TRBV5-1 and TRBJ1-1; possibly TRBD1 for D (5 bases). Germline V gene data show CDR1 as SGHRS and CDR2 as YFSETQ. Trimming removed 4 bases from V and 8 bases from J, with 12 bases in between. The CDR3 has 12 amino acids. The CDR3 DNA is TGCGCCAGCAGCATTTCCGGGGCCGAAGCTTTCTTT. As protein: CASSISGAEAFF.

V usage is TRBV5-1 and J usage is TRBJ2-2, with D hard to call. Trimming pared 0 bases from V and 3 bases from J, leaving 9 bases between. The CDR3 runs to 15 residues. Germline V gene sequence: CDR1 SGHRS, CDR2 YFSETQ. CDR3 in amino acids: CASSLVQVDTGELFF. The CDR3 DNA is TGCGCCAGCAGCTTGGTGCAGGTTGACACCGGGGAGCTGTTTTTT. Full variable domain (missing parts from reference TRBV5-1 and TRBJ2-2): KAGVTQTPRYLIKTRGQQVTLSCSPISGHRSVSWYQQTPGQGLQFLFEYFSETQRNKGNFPGRFSGRQFSNSRSEMNVSTLELGDSALYLCASSLVQVDTGELFFGEGSRLTVL.

The rearrangement uses TRBV6-5 and TRBJ2-7, with D possibly called TRBD1 or TRBD2 (5 bases each). The length of the CDR3 is 14 residues. From germline, CDR1 is MNHEY and CDR2 SVGAGI. V was shortened by 2 bases and J by 6 bases, with 14 bases between the two germline ends. As DNA, the CDR3 is TGTGCCAGCAGTTACGACCGGGGAAGGGGCGAGCAGTACTTC. Translated, it gives CASSYDRGRGEQYF.

V gene TRBV5-1 combines with J gene TRBJ1-3; no definite D call. Germline-derived CDR1 and CDR2 are SGHRS and YFSETQ. Trimming cost V 0 bases and J 0 bases, with 7 bases left between them. The CDR3 runs 15 residues. For the CDR3, the DNA is TGCGCCAGCAGCTTGGGACACTCCTCTGGAAACACCATATATTTT. Its protein product is CASSLGHSSGNTIYF. The full variable domain, with the rest looked up from reference TRBV5-1 and TRBJ1-3, is KAGVTQTPRYLIKTRGQQVTLSCSPISGHRSVSWYQQTPGQGLQFLFEYFSETQRNKGNFPGRFSGRQFSNSRSEMNVSTLELGDSALYLCASSLGHSSGNTIYFGEGSWLTVV.

This chain connects TRBV29-1 to TRBJ2-7; 9 bases line up with TRBD1. The CDR3 sequence is 13 residues long. Trimming removed 2 bases from V and 6 bases from J; junction bases left unmatched: 5. Germline values: CDR1 SQVTM, CDR2 ANQGSEA. The CDR3: CSVESDRGSEQYF. DNA for the CDR3: TGCAGCGTTGAATCGGACAGGGGAAGCGAGCAGTACTTC.